This TCR beta chain derives from a study of PD-1 blockade in classical Hodgkin lymphoma. The CDR3 is 15 residues long. Germline values: CDR1 SGHDN, CDR2 FVKESK. J gave up 8 bases and V 2 bases, and 6 bases lay outside the gene matches. As to time point: cycle 4 day 1 (C4D1), after five to seven weeks of nivolumab. There was relapse after autologous stem cell transplantation in every patient, and there was variation in brentuximab vedotin exposure. Measured with immunoSEQ multiplex PCR; TCRdb has only the in-frame clones, and not every one. The data contain fewer than 100,000 clones, under 95% of them singletons.

The chain recombines TRBV14 with TRBJ2-3, with 11 bases aligning to TRBD2. This sample comprised peripheral blood mononuclear cells (PBMCs), obtained before the fourth cycle of nivolumab. The TCR originated in a human donor with classical Hodgkin lymphoma. The CDR3: CASSQRLAGQGTQYF. The CDR3, as DNA: TGTGCCAGCAGCCAAAGACTAGCGGGGCAGGGTACGCAGTATTTT.